A single sample gave rise to the 23 T cell receptor beta chains below, sequenced in a study of CXCR3-negative and CXCR3-positive naive CD8 T cells. With UMI labels, 5' RACE was used to prepare the TRB cDNA libraries. Following a re-call of the 5' RACE reads, TCRdb has one entry per CDR3 protein and lacks DNA. This listing includes around 52,000 distinct CDR3 sequences. Sequenced sample: memory CD8+ T cells from blood. The receptor set was obtained from a human donor in good health. Some clones in this sample may be carry-over from other donors' samples.

The gene calls are TRBV6-2 or TRBV6-3 and TRBJ1-1. CDR1 MNHEY and CDR2 SVGEGT come from the germline V gene. The CDR3 is 13 residues long. The CDR3 region is CASRYTFNTEAFF.

The chain is built from TRBV19 and TRBJ2-1; as DNA is missing, the TRBD2 call by TCRdb cannot be tested. Looked up from germline, CDR1 is LNHDA and CDR2 is SQIVND (reference sequence). This CDR3 spans 16 amino acids. The CDR3: CASSYYSGGAHNEQFF.

The J gene is TRBJ1-4, the V gene TRBV21-1; checking the TCRdb D call of TRBD1 is not possible without DNA. TRBV21-1 is termed a pseudogene. The CDR3 has 14 amino acids. The CDR3 region is CASTMTGRNEKLFF.

This clonotype is identified as medium-sized from frequency. This sequence joins TRBV29-1 and TRBJ1-5; TCRdb lists TRBD1, though no DNA is available to test this call. The CDR3 loop spans 13 amino acids. CDR1 is SQVTM, CDR2 ANQGSEA, per germline. The CDR3 sequence is CSVSGQGNQPQHF. Full variable domain (rest looked up from reference TRBV29-1 and TRBJ1-5): SAVISQKPSRDICQRGTSLTIQCQVDSQVTMMFWYRQQPGQSLTLIATANQGSEATYESGFVIDKFPISRPNLTFSTLTVSNMSPEDSSIYLCSVSGQGNQPQHFGDGTRLSIL.

The chain is built from TRBV2 and TRBJ2-3; the TRBD1 assignment by TCRdb is unverifiable without DNA. This CDR3 contains 11 residues. Germline CDR1 is SNHLY and CDR2 is FYNNEI. CDR3 region: CATQGADTQYF.

The chain employs TRBV7-6 and TRBJ2-5. The CDR3 consists of 12 residues. Germline V lookup: CDR1 SGHVS, CDR2 FNYEAQ. CDR3 amino acids: CASSGTRETQYF.

The genes are TRBV29-1 and TRBJ2-2. The germline V gene encodes CDR1 SQVTM and CDR2 ANQGSEA. The CDR3 runs 12 residues. The CDR3 reads CSVVYGTGELFF.

J is TRBJ2-7 and V is TRBV5-1; as DNA is missing, the TRBD2 call by TCRdb cannot be tested. Looked up from germline, CDR1 is SGHRS and CDR2 is YFSETQ. The CDR3 has 16 residues. CDR3 in amino acids: CASSGGLAGSSYEQYF. Full variable domain (rest looked up from reference TRBV5-1 and TRBJ2-7): KAGVTQTPRYLIKTRGQQVTLSCSPISGHRSVSWYQQTPGQGLQFLFEYFSETQRNKGNFPGRFSGRQFSNSRSEMNVSTLELGDSALYLCASSGGLAGSSYEQYFGPGTRLTVT.

The chain employs TRBV7-9 and TRBJ1-2. The CDR3 sequence is 13 residues long. Germline V gene data show CDR1 as SEHNR and CDR2 as FQNEAQ (reference sequence). The CDR3 loop is CASLSSQYYGYTF.

The V and J genes are TRBV6-5 and TRBJ2-2; TCRdb outputs TRBD2, but without DNA this stays unchecked. The CDR3 loop spans 17 amino acids. Germline loops: CDR1 MNHEY, CDR2 SVGAGI. CDR3 protein: CASSYGTSGGYTGELFF.

The chain links TRBV7-9 to TRBJ2-7. Germline V CDR1 and CDR2: SEHNR, FQNEAQ (reference sequence). The CDR3 has 11 amino acids. CDR3 amino acids: CASTSLNGQYF.

The chain uses TRBV5-1 and TRBJ2-7. This CDR3 comprises 13 residues. Germline CDR1 and CDR2: SGHRS and YFSETQ. CDR3: CASSLARTYEQYF.

CDR3 in amino acids: CSVEGTTSGKYNEQFF. The rearrangement links TRBV29-1 to TRBJ2-1; TCRdb lists TRBD2, though no DNA is available to test this call. Germline V gene lookup returns CDR1 SQVTM and CDR2 ANQGSEA. This CDR3 has 16 amino acids.

V usage is TRBV28 and J usage is TRBJ1-6; the D call from TCRdb, TRBD1, cannot be confirmed without DNA. The CDR3 sequence is 19 residues long. Germline CDR1 reads MDHEN; CDR2 reads SYDVKM. The CDR3: CASSRNPRTFTSYNSPLHF.

The chain has TRBV20-1 and TRBJ2-7. The CDR3 runs 12 residues. CDR1 is DFQATT and CDR2 is SNEGSKA in the germline V gene (reference sequence). This CDR3 is CSARVLDYEQYF.

V and J are TRBV20-1 and TRBJ2-3; TCRdb selects TRBD1, and the lack of DNA leaves this call unchecked. Germline V lookup: CDR1 DFQATT, CDR2 SNEGSKA (reference sequence). This CDR3 contains 11 residues. This chain's CDR3 is CSAPWADTQYF.

This rearrangement joins TRBV4-2 to TRBJ2-7; TCRdb's D call of TRBD1 is untestable without DNA. Per the germline V gene, CDR1 is LGHNA and CDR2 is YNFKEQ. The CDR3 loop spans 15 amino acids. CDR3 sequence: CASSQETGGSYEQYF.

This rearrangement joins TRBV2 to TRBJ2-7; TCRdb calls TRBD1, which cannot be checked without DNA. This CDR3 is built from 14 residues. Per the germline V gene, CDR1 is SNHLY and CDR2 is FYNNEI. Here the CDR3 reads CASSSPGPTYEQYF. Complete variable domain (other parts from reference TRBV2 and TRBJ2-7): EPEVTQTPSHQVTQMGQEVILRCVPISNHLYFYWYRQILGQKVEFLVSFYNNEISEKSEIFDDQFSVERPDGSNFTLKIRSTKLEDSAMYFCASSSPGPTYEQYFGPGTRLTVT.

V usage is TRBV20-1 and J usage is TRBJ2-1; the TCRdb D gene call, TRBD2, has no DNA to confirm it. Looked up from germline, CDR1 is DFQATT and CDR2 is SNEGSKA (reference sequence). The CDR3 is 15 residues long. CDR3 sequence: CSASEGLAVYNEQFF.

The chain joins TRBV6-1 to TRBJ2-1; TCRdb lists TRBD1, though no DNA is available to test this call. This CDR3 contains 12 residues. The V gene's germline CDR1 is MNHNS and CDR2 SASEGT. CDR3: CTSGLAYNEQFF.

The V and J genes are TRBV6-2 or TRBV6-3 and TRBJ2-2; the TCRdb D gene call, TRBD1, has no DNA to confirm it. Germline CDR1 MNHEY, CDR2 SVGEGT. The length of the CDR3 is 14 residues. The chain's CDR3 is CASSYEQGSGELFF.

The rearrangement joins TRBV5-1 to TRBJ2-1; TCRdb reports TRBD1, a call that lacks DNA to check it against. The germline V gene encodes CDR1 SGHRS and CDR2 YFSETQ. The CDR3 length is 16 residues. This chain's CDR3 is CASRELQGASYNEQFF.

The V and J genes are TRBV12-3 or TRBV12-4 and TRBJ1-1; TCRdb names TRBD1, which stays unverified in the absence of DNA. The CDR3 contains 20 residues. The CDR3: CASSLNPLARQGPMNTEAFF.